Ten or more counts support the clone carrying this T cell receptor beta chain. This specimen belongs to a study of T-cell reconstitution after alpha-beta-depleted transplantation in children. Germline CDR1 reads DFQATT; CDR2 reads SNEGSKA (reference sequence). J gave up 7 bases and V 4 bases, and 8 bases lay outside the gene matches. CDR3 length equals 14 residues. Unique molecular identifiers were incorporated when the TCRbeta library was constructed. TCRdb re-analysed the PCR reads in MiXCR, keeping a single row per CDR3 protein. Among approximately 240,000 distinct CDR3 sequences listed, roughly a tenth were seen once.

This receptor was taken from a child in the first two years of life with acute myeloid leukemia, due to receive a stem cell transplant. This sample comprised PBMCs, obtained before TCRalphabeta/CD19-depleted stem cell transplant. V gene TRBV20-1 combines with J gene TRBJ2-3; 10 nucleotides line up with TRBD2. The chain's CDR3 is CSAKLAGISNTQYF. The CDR3 nucleotides read TGCAGTGCTAAACTAGCGGGAATCTCAAATACGCAGTATTTT.